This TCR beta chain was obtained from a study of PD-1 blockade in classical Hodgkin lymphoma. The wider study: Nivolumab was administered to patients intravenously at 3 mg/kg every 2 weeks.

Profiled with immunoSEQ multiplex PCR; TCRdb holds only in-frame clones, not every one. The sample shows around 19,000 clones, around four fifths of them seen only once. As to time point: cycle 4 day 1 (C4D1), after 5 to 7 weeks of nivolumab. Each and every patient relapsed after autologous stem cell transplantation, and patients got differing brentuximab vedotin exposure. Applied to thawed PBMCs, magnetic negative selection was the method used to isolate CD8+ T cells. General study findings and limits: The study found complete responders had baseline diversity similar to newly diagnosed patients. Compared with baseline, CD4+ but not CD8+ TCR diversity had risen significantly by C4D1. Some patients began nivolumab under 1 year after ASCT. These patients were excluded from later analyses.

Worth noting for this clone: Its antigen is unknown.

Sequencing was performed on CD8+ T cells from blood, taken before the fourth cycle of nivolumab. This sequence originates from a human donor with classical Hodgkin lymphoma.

The CDR3 reads CTITRRQGVPQHF. DNA of the CDR3: TGCACCATAACTCGGAGACAGGGTGTGCCCCAGCATTTT. The rearrangement links TRBV1 to TRBJ1-5; the D call of TRBD1 is as the table states it, not checked on the DNA. TRBV1 is reported as a pseudogene. This CDR3 is 13 amino acids long.